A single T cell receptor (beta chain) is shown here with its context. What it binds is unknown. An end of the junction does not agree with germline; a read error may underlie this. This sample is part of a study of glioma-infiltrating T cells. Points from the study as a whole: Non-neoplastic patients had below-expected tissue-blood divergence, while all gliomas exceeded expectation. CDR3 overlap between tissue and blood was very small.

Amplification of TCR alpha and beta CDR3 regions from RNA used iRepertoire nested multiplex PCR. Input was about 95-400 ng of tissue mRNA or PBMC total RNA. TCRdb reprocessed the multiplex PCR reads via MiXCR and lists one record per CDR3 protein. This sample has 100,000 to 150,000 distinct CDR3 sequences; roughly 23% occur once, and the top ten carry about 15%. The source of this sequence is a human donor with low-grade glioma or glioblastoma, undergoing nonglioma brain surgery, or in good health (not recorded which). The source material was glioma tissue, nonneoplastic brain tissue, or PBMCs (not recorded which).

CDR3 in DNA: TGTGCCAGCAGACGGACCCCGGGACAGCCGTTCACGACCCATTACTTC. This sequence encodes CASRRTPGQPFTTHYF. The chain is built from TRBV6-1 and TRBJ2-5; 7 bases align to TRBD1. The CDR3 spans 16 residues. Per the germline V gene, CDR1 is MNHNS and CDR2 is SASEGT.